This T cell receptor (beta chain) was recorded in a study of blood T cell repertoires in COVID-19. The overall study: T cells, B-cell-depleted T cells, or PBMCs provided the cDNA or gDNA that served as material.

Authors' methods: Amplifying reference gene primers gave estimates of nucleated cell counts. Profiling relied on immunoSEQ multiplex PCR, and the TCRdb table lists in-frame clones only, not all of them. That table furnishes V, J and clone size, whereas the DNA furnished D and trimming. The sample holds roughly 290,000 clones, approximately 85% seen once. Clinical histories supplied by participants themselves formed the basis of cohort assignment. The study counted Cohort 3 donors as recovered given two negative PCRs, clearance, or symptom resolution. V was trimmed by 8 bases and J by 1 base, leaving 15 bases between them. CDR3 length equals 14 residues. Germline CDR1 is SGHRS and CDR2 is YFSETQ.

This receptor was taken from a man in his thirties or forties who had recovered from COVID-19. The rearrangement uses TRBV5-1 and TRBJ1-1; D call uncertain. The sample consisted of PBMCs or T cells enriched from blood (not recorded which). The CDR3 DNA is TGCGCCAGTAGTAGGGTTGAGGGGAACACTGAAGCTTTCTTT. This codes for CASSRVEGNTEAFF.